This T cell receptor beta chain came from a study of monozygotic twins with inflammatory bowel disease. Researchers generated cDNA in eight separate reactions per sample. Template switching was used to attach UMIs, which incorporated a 6-nucleotide sample barcode. TCRdb reprocessed the 5' RACE reads and reports one entry per CDR3 protein, with no DNA. This listing includes about 450,000 distinct CDR3 sequences. Germline loops: CDR1 GTSNPN, CDR2 SVGIG (reference sequence). The CDR3 has 12 amino acids. A 2.5 ml blood sample was drawn per donor. The sequencing input was blood. The chain recombines TRBV30 with TRBJ2-3. This clonotype was obtained from a human donor with ulcerative colitis or Crohn's disease, or a healthy co-twin of an affected twin (not recorded which). The CDR3 here is CAWSRSTDTQYF.